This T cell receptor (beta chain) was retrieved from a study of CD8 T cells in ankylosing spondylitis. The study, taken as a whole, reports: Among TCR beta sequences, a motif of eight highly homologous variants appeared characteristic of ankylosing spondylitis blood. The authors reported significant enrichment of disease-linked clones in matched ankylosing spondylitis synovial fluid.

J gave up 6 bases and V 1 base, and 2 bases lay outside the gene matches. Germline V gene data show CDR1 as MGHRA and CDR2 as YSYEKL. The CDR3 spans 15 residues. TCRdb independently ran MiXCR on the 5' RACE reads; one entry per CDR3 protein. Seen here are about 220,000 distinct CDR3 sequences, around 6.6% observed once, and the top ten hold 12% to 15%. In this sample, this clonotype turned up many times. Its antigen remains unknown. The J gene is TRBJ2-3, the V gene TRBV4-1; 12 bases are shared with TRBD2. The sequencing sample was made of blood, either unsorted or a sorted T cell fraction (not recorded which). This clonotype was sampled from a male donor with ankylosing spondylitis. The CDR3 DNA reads TGCGCCAGCAGCCAAGGGACTAGCGGGATTGATACGCAGTATTTT. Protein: CASSQGTSGIDTQYF.